Here is one T cell receptor (beta chain) with its context. This clonotype came up many times. There is no known antigen for this receptor. The input lacks base qualities; no much larger clone sits a single base away. The sample is drawn from a study of CD8 T cells in ankylosing spondylitis listed by TCRdb under 2017. Background on the whole study: The study profiled T cell receptor beta repertoires in healthy donors and ankylosing spondylitis patients to find disease-linked TCR variants. Samples of peripheral blood were taken, and for ankylosing spondylitis patients, synovial fluid was collected as well. In total, the full study cohort was made up of some 110 healthy donors and approximately 27 ankylosing spondylitis patients.

Data came from an Illumina HiSeq 2500. Quantitative 5'-RACE with molecular barcodes was used to prepare TCR beta libraries. Regarding the original processing steps: A new computational method based on a probabilistic model of VDJ rearrangement was used to identify disease-linked TCR variants. The public reads were reanalyzed by TCRdb: fastp trimming at Q25, MiXCR alignment, in-frame beta chains only. CDR3 protein sequences are deduplicated, and each keeps its most common genes and DNA. The V and J calls were determined by TCRdb, not by the authors. The sample includes about 130,000 distinct CDR3 sequences, with more than 6.5% observed a single time. The ten most abundant clones make up roughly an eighth of the sample. V gives up 2 bases and J gives up 4 bases, and the segment between their germline ends measures 12 bases. From a lookup of the germline V gene, CDR1 and CDR2 are SQVTM and ANQGSEA. The CDR3 starts with the cysteine, ends with the phenylalanine, and has 14 residues. The retained sequence is limited to the CDR3, 42 bases, with the frame set at the first base.

The paper's findings and limits, for the study overall: Blood from ankylosing spondylitis patients appeared to be characterized by a TCR beta motif composed of several highly homologous amino acid variants. The disease-linked clones were reported as significantly enriched in matched synovial fluid samples from ankylosing spondylitis patients. Some TCR beta motif variants had previously been reported in synovial fluid and blood of reactive arthritis patients, which suggested common disease-initiation mechanisms. In peripheral blood, the disease-linked clones were found at relatively low frequencies and had a CD8+ phenotype.

The sample comprised blood, either unsorted or a sorted T cell fraction (not recorded which). The chain is assembled from TRBV29-1 and TRBJ1-3; the D region possibly corresponds to TRBD1 (5 bases align). This receptor was taken from a male donor with ankylosing spondylitis or in good health (not recorded which). The CDR3 has the sequence CSVELGVYGNTIYF. DNA sequence: TGCAGCGTTGAACTAGGGGTTTACGGAAACACCATATATTTT.